Listed here are 14 T cell receptor beta chains from one sample, sequenced in a study of T cell clusters in autoimmune cytopenias. Each sample's input was 250 ng genomic DNA, some 38,000 genome equivalents. TRB was amplified by touch-down multiplex PCR, primer pools A and B combined. TCRdb processed the multiplex PCR reads again and assigns one entry to each CDR3 protein, with no DNA. The clone table shows about 2,700 distinct CDR3 sequences, with the ten largest holding 35%. The sequencing sample was made of peripheral blood. These receptors were collected from a human donor with an autoimmune cytopenia, with autoimmune hepatitis or in good health (not recorded which).

This clonotype is identified as medium-sized from frequency. V usage is TRBV20-1 and J usage is TRBJ2-3; lacking DNA, the TRBD2 call made by TCRdb goes unchecked. Germline CDR1 and CDR2: DFQATT and SNEGSKA (reference sequence). The CDR3 consists of 17 residues. CDR3 in amino acids: CSARVGTSGAYTDTQYF.

Judged by frequency, this clonotype is medium-sized. The V and J genes are TRBV6-1 and TRBJ1-4. Germline V gene sequence: CDR1 MNHNS, CDR2 SASEGT. This CDR3 is 11 amino acids long. This chain's CDR3 is CASRANEKLFF.

This clonotype is deemed medium-sized by its frequency. The rearrangement joins TRBV12-3 or TRBV12-4 to TRBJ2-7; TCRdb's D gene call, TRBD1, goes unchecked for lack of DNA. The CDR3 covers 16 residues. CDR3 in amino acids: CASSPRKTGGFGEQYF.

This clonotype is called medium-sized (0.01 to 0.1%) based on its frequency. The rearrangement joins TRBV20-1 to TRBJ2-1; TCRdb's D call of TRBD2 is untestable without DNA. The CDR3 spans 15 residues. Per the germline V gene, CDR1 is DFQATT and CDR2 is SNEGSKA (reference sequence). CDR3 in amino acids: CSARDGIAGGDEQFF.

This rearrangement joins TRBV5-1 to TRBJ1-3. The CDR3 consists of 17 residues. Per germline, CDR1 SGHRS and CDR2 YFSETQ. The CDR3 spells CASSLYGSWLSGNTIYF.

This clonotype is medium-sized by frequency. The chain uses TRBV6-5 and TRBJ2-7; TCRdb gives TRBD1 as the D gene, but with no DNA this cannot be confirmed. The CDR3 is made up of 14 amino acids. Germline V CDR1 and CDR2: MNHEY, SVGAGI. CDR3 loop: CASSYGGQSYEQYF.

Measured by frequency, this clonotype is medium-sized. This chain connects TRBV13 to TRBJ2-3; the D gene TCRdb calls, TRBD1, cannot be checked with no DNA. CDR3 length equals 17 residues. Germline V gives CDR1 PRHDT, CDR2 FYEKMQ (reference sequence). This CDR3 reads CASSILDRIEVGDTQYF.

The J gene is TRBJ2-3, the V gene TRBV13; TCRdb indicates TRBD2, and absent DNA this call remains unverified. The CDR3 has 18 amino acids. Germline V gene lookup returns CDR1 PRHDT and CDR2 FYEKMQ (reference sequence). CDR3 in amino acids: CASSSSMGLAGMFDTQYF. The full variable domain, its missing parts supplied by reference TRBV13 and TRBJ2-3, is AAGVIQSPRHLIKEKRETATLKCYPIPRHDTVYWYQQGPGQDPQFLISFYEKMQSDKGSIPDRFSAQQFSDYHSELNMSSLELGDSALYFCASSSSMGLAGMFDTQYFGPGTRLTVL.

This clonotype shows up as medium-sized by frequency. The chain carries TRBV20-1 and TRBJ2-5; as DNA is missing, the TRBD2 call by TCRdb cannot be tested. This CDR3 has 15 residues. CDR1 and CDR2 from the germline V gene are DFQATT and SNEGSKA (reference sequence). CDR3 loop: CSARVGTSIEETQYF.

By frequency, this clonotype registers medium-sized. The gene calls are TRBV6-5 and TRBJ1-5; TCRdb's D gene call, TRBD1, goes unchecked for lack of DNA. CDR3 length: 14 residues. The germline V gene has CDR1 MNHEY and CDR2 SVGAGI. The chain's CDR3 is CASATGASNQPQHF.

The chain is built from TRBV12-3 or TRBV12-4 and TRBJ2-3; TCRdb designates TRBD2, a call that cannot be tested without DNA. This CDR3 is built from 14 residues. CDR3 amino acids: CASSLGLAGDTQYF.

This clonotype is medium-sized by frequency. The rearrangement uses TRBV5-5 and TRBJ2-7; no DNA is available, so the TRBD1 call from TCRdb remains unchecked. The CDR3 is 15 residues long. Germline V CDR1 and CDR2: SGHKS, YYEKEE (reference sequence). This CDR3 is CASSWGTGYSYEQYF.

This clonotype is deemed medium-sized by its frequency. J is TRBJ2-7 and V is TRBV5-6; TCRdb proposes TRBD2, but this gene call is untestable without DNA. The CDR3 has 13 residues. CDR1 is SGHDT, CDR2 YYEEEE, per germline. The CDR3 sequence is CASSLPHSYEQYF.

This clonotype is classed as medium-sized (0.01 to 0.1%) by frequency. The V call is TRBV6-5, the J call TRBJ1-2; TCRdb's D call of TRBD1 is untestable without DNA. CDR3 length equals 15 residues. Per the germline V gene, CDR1 is MNHEY and CDR2 is SVGAGI. CDR3 loop: CASSYRGQGVGGYTF.